The 22 T cell receptor beta chains below come from one sample, sequenced in a study of blood T cell repertoires in COVID-19. TCRdb's copy holds only in-frame clones and misses some; the assay was immunoSEQ multiplex PCR. Among some 240,000 clones listed, 75% to 85% were seen once. Sequences were obtained from peripheral blood. The source of these receptors is a woman in her seventies with COVID-19, enrolled during active disease.

V is TRBV19 and J is TRBJ1-2; tentative D call: TRBD1 (5 bases). This CDR3 has 14 amino acids. Germline V gives CDR1 LNHDA, CDR2 SQIVND (reference sequence). V lost 7 bases and J lost 4, with 16 bases in between. This CDR3 is CASKLGEAIYGYTF. The DNA for the CDR3 is TGTGCCAGTAAACTAGGGGAGGCTATCTATGGCTACACCTTC.

In its sample, this clone was seen a few times. The chain joins TRBV2 to TRBJ2-7; 13 nucleotides align to TRBD2. Germline V lookup: CDR1 SNHLY, CDR2 FYNNEI. The CDR3 consists of 15 residues. V lost 4 bases, J lost 3 bases, and 3 bases stayed unmatched. In DNA form, the CDR3 reads TGTGCCAGCAGTGGGAGGACTAGCGGGAGCTACGAGCAGTACTTC. Its protein product is CASSGRTSGSYEQYF.

The rearrangement links TRBV19 to TRBJ1-5; D ambiguous. Germline CDR1 reads LNHDA; CDR2 reads SQIVND (reference sequence). The CDR3 consists of 13 residues. The V and J ends lost 1 base and 5 bases respectively, with 6 bases between them. Here the CDR3 reads CASSIGRDQPQHF. The DNA for the CDR3 is TGTGCCAGTAGTATAGGGCGGGATCAGCCCCAGCATTTT.

This sequence joins TRBV7-2 and TRBJ2-7; TRBD1 matches 7 bases. V lost 5 bases to trimming and J lost 0 bases; unmatched junction nucleotides: 4. Germline V lookup: CDR1 SGHTA, CDR2 FQGNSA. The CDR3 extends over 14 amino acids. CDR3: CASSLRGNSYEQYF. As DNA, the CDR3 is TGTGCCAGCAGCCTCAGGGGGAACTCCTACGAGCAGTACTTC.

In its sample, this clone was seen a few times. The chain couples TRBV6-2 or TRBV6-3 to TRBJ2-3; TRBD1 aligns across 9 bases. The V segment lost 2 bases and the J segment 1 base; nucleotides outside the gene matches: 7. Germline CDR1 is MNHEY and CDR2 is SVGEGT. The CDR3 spans 17 residues. The CDR3 DNA sequence: TGTGCCAGCAGTTACGCCTTCCGGGACAGGGGCACAGATACGCAGTATTTT. Protein product: CASSYAFRDRGTDTQYF.

The rearrangement joins TRBV6-5 to TRBJ2-1, with 10 bases aligning to TRBD2. The CDR3 spans 16 residues. Germline V CDR1 and CDR2: MNHEY, SVGAGI. The V gene end was trimmed by 0 bases and the J gene end by 2 bases; junction bases not matched to a gene: 1. CDR3 sequence reads: CASSYSGLATYNEQFF. In nucleotides, the CDR3 is TGTGCCAGCAGTTACTCGGGACTAGCGACCTACAATGAGCAGTTCTTC.

Of note for this clone: The junction shows a germline mismatch at one end, possibly a read error. The genes are TRBV6-1 and TRBJ2-7; 8 bases are shared with TRBD1. The CDR3 runs 15 residues. Germline V gives CDR1 MNHNS, CDR2 SASEGT. The CDR3, as DNA: TGTGCCAGCAGTAAAGCCGGGACAGGCTCATACGAGCAGTACTTC. It encodes CASSKAGTGSYEQYF.

The chain combines TRBV3-1 (or the pseudogene TRBV3-2) with TRBJ2-1, with 8 positions matching TRBD2. Unmatched junction bases numbered 3, after V lost 4 bases and J lost 4 bases. The CDR3 is 14 residues long. Germline V gene sequence: CDR1 LGHDT, CDR2 YNNKEL (reference sequence). DNA of the CDR3: TGTGCCAGCAGCCGGCTAGCGGGTTACAATGAGCAGTTCTTC. This codes for CASSRLAGYNEQFF.

The chain uses TRBV27 and TRBJ2-2; maybe TRBD2 (6 bases). Looked up from germline, CDR1 is MNHEY and CDR2 is SMNVEV (reference sequence). There are 14 residues in the CDR3. The V gene lost 5 bases and the J gene lost 7 bases, with 14 bases spanning the gap. The CDR3 loop reads CASSRGARGGELFF. For the CDR3, the DNA is TGTGCCAGCAGTCGCGGGGCCCGCGGCGGGGAGCTGTTTTTT.

This clone was detected a few times. V and J are TRBV7-2 and TRBJ1-1; D is possibly TRBD1 (5 bases). The V end was cut by 2 bases, the J end by 4 bases, with 14 bases between. CDR3 length: 15 residues. The germline CDR1 and CDR2 sequences are SGHTA and FQGNSA. CDR3 loop: CASSLLGVVGTEAFF. In DNA, the CDR3 is TGTGCCAGCAGCTTATTAGGGGTTGTGGGCACTGAAGCTTTCTTT.

The chain is built from TRBV9 and TRBJ1-1; D gene uncertain. V was trimmed by 7 bases and J by 0 bases, leaving 10 bases between them. The CDR3 is 13 residues long. Germline-derived CDR1 and CDR2 are SGDLS and YYNGEE. The CDR3 protein is CASGADMNTEAFF. For the CDR3, the DNA is TGTGCCAGCGGAGCAGATATGAACACTGAAGCTTTCTTT.

This clone was detected once. J is TRBJ2-7 and V is TRBV7-9, with 14 bases identical to TRBD2. This CDR3 region has 14 residues. Per the germline V gene, CDR1 is SEHNR and CDR2 is FQNEAQ (reference sequence). With V trimmed by 5 bases and J by 7 bases, 4 bases remained unmatched. The DNA for the CDR3 is TGTGCCAGCAGCAGACTAGCGGGAGGGCAGGAGCAGTACTTC. Translated, it gives CASSRLAGGQEQYF. Looking up the rest from reference TRBV7-9 and TRBJ2-7 gives the full variable domain: DTGVSQNPRHKITKRGQNVTFRCDPISEHNRLYWYRQTLGQGPEFLTYFQNEAQLEKSRLLSDRFSAERPKGSFSTLEIQRTEQGDSAMYLCASSRLAGGQEQYFGPGTRLTVT.

The CDR3 DNA is TGCGCCAGCAGCTTGGACCAAGGGGGACACTCTGGAAACACCATATATTTT. Protein sequence: CASSLDQGGHSGNTIYF. The V gene is TRBV5-1, the J gene TRBJ1-3; D might be TRBD1 (6 bases). The germline V gene has CDR1 SGHRS and CDR2 YFSETQ. This CDR3 region has 17 residues. The V end was cut by 0 bases, the J end by 0 bases, with 13 bases between.

This clone was counted only a few times. CDR3 region: CASRRDRGYGYTF. The CDR3 DNA is TGTGCCAGCAGACGCGACAGGGGCTATGGCTACACCTTC. The chain couples TRBV6-5 to TRBJ1-2; 8 positions agree with TRBD1. V lost 6 bases, J lost 4 bases, and 4 bases stayed unmatched. CDR3 length: 13 residues. CDR1 and CDR2 from the germline V gene are MNHEY and SVGAGI.

The chain uses TRBV9 and TRBJ2-2; 8 positions agree with TRBD1. Germline V gene data show CDR1 as SGDLS and CDR2 as YYNGEE. Trimming took 3 bases from V and 1 from J; bases not matched to a gene: 5. The CDR3 loop spans 16 amino acids. The CDR3 loop is CASSAGGQENTGELFF. CDR3 coding DNA: TGTGCCAGCAGCGCAGGGGGACAGGAGAACACCGGGGAGCTGTTTTTT.

The chain uses TRBV9 and TRBJ1-1; the D gene is possibly TRBD1 (6 bases). This CDR3 contains 14 residues. V was trimmed by 3 bases and J by 1 base, leaving 10 bases between them. In germline, CDR1 is SGDLS, CDR2 YYNGEE. CDR3 nucleotide sequence: TGTGCCAGCAGCGGGGGACACCGGAACACTGAAGCTTTCTTT. It translates to CASSGGHRNTEAFF.

This clone appeared a few times. V and J are TRBV19 and TRBJ2-5, with a weak D call TRBD1 (5 bases). CDR3 length: 14 amino acids. Germline V gene lookup returns CDR1 LNHDA and CDR2 SQIVND (reference sequence). V was trimmed by 6 bases and J by 7 bases, leaving 18 bases between them. The CDR3 nucleotides are TGTGCCAGTAGGAGACAGAGAGAGGTTGGGACCCAGTACTTC. This translates into CASRRQREVGTQYF.

DNA of the CDR3: TGTGCCAGCAGGAAGACAGGGCAAGCTTTCTCCGGAAACACCATATATTTT. It encodes CASRKTGQAFSGNTIYF. The V call is TRBV7-9, the J call TRBJ1-3, with TRBD1 identical over 7 bases. Germline V lookup: CDR1 SEHNR, CDR2 FQNEAQ (reference sequence). The J segment lost 4 bases and the V segment lost 6 bases, leaving 15 bases of the junction unmatched. The CDR3 runs to 17 residues.

The rearrangement joins TRBV24-1 to TRBJ1-5; D ambiguous. V lost 6 bases to trimming and J lost 7 bases, with 9 bases between them. Per the germline V gene, CDR1 is KGHDR and CDR2 is SFDVKD. The CDR3 runs 12 residues. CDR3 loop: CATSSGWQPQHF. CDR3 bases: TGTGCCACCAGTTCCGGTTGGCAGCCCCAGCATTTT.

The chain employs TRBV18 and TRBJ1-1, with 8 bases matching TRBD1. Germline V CDR1 and CDR2: KGHSH, LQKENI. V lost 5 bases and J lost 3; bases outside the gene matches: 8. The CDR3 loop spans 15 amino acids. The DNA for the CDR3 is TGTGCCAGCTCAGAGGACAGGGCCGGGTACACTGAAGCTTTCTTT. Its translation: CASSEDRAGYTEAFF. The variable domain in full, completed from reference TRBV18 and TRBJ1-1, reads NAGVMQNPRHLVRRRGQEARLRCSPMKGHSHVYWYRQLPEEGLKFMVYLQKENIIDESGMPKERFSAEFPKEGPSILRIQQVVRGDSAAYFCASSEDRAGYTEAFFGQGTRLTVV.

The V call is TRBV7-9, the J call TRBJ1-1; TRBD1 is a possible D gene (5 bases). Looked up from germline, CDR1 is SEHNR and CDR2 is FQNEAQ (reference sequence). The CDR3 covers 14 residues. The V gene lost 0 bases and the J gene lost 6 bases, with 11 bases spanning the gap. The CDR3 protein is CASSLAVEGPEAFF. CDR3 DNA: TGTGCCAGCAGCTTAGCGGTGGAGGGGCCTGAAGCTTTCTTT.

This clone was seen a single time. This chain connects TRBV7-9 to TRBJ1-4; D ambiguous. The CDR3 length is 17 residues. Germline V CDR1 and CDR2: SEHNR, FQNEAQ (reference sequence). V lost 5 bases and J 5 bases, leaving 21 bases between the germline ends. CDR3 sequence: CASSPEGVRGRNEKLFF. The DNA for the CDR3 is TGTGCCAGCAGCCCTGAGGGAGTCCGCGGCAGAAATGAAAAACTGTTTTTT.